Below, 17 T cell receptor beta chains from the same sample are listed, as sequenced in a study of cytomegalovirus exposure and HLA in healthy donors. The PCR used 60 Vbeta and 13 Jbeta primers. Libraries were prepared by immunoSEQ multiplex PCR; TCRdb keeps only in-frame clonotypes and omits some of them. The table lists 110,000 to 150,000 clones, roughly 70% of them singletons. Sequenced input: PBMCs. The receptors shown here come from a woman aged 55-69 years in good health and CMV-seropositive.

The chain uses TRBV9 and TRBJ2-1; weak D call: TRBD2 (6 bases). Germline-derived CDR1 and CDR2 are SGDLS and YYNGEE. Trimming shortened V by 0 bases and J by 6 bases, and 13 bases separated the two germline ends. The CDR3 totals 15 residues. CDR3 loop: CASSVEGTGGNEQFF. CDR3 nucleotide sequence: TGTGCCAGCAGCGTAGAAGGGACTGGGGGCAATGAGCAGTTCTTC.

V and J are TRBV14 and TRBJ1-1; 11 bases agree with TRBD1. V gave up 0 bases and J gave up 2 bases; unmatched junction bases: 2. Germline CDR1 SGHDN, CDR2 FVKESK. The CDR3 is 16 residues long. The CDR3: CASSQEWTGGNTEAFF. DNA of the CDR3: TGTGCCAGCAGCCAAGAGTGGACAGGGGGCAACACTGAAGCTTTCTTT.

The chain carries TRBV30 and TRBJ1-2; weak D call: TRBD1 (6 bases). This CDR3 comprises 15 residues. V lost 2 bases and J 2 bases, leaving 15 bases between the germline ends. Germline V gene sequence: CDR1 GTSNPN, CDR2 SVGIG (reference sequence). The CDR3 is CAWSRQGTPNYGYTF. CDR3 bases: TGTGCCTGGAGTAGGCAGGGGACCCCCAACTATGGCTACACCTTC.

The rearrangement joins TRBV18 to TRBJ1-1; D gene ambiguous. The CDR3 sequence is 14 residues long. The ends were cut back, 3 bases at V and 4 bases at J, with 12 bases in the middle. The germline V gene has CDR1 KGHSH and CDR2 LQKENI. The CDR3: CASSPRSDFTEAFF. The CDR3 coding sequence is TGTGCCAGCTCACCCCGTAGTGACTTCACTGAAGCTTTCTTT.

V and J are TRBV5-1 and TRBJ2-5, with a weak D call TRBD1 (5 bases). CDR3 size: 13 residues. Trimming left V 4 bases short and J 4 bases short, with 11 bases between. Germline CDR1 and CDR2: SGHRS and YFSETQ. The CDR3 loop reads CASSPRVGETQYF. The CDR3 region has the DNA TGCGCCAGCAGCCCCAGGGTAGGAGAGACCCAGTACTTC.

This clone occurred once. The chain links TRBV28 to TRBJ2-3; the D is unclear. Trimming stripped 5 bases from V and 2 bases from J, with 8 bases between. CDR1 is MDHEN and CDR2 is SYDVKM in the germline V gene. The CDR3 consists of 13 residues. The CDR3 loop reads CASSLAYTDTQYF. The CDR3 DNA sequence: TGTGCCAGCAGTCTTGCCTACACAGATACGCAGTATTTT.

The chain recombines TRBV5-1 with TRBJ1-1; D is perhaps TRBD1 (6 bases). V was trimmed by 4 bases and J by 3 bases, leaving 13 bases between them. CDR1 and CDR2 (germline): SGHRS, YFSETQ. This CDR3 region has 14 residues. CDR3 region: CASSGFPGDTEAFF. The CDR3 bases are TGCGCCAGCAGCGGATTCCCAGGGGACACTGAAGCTTTCTTT.

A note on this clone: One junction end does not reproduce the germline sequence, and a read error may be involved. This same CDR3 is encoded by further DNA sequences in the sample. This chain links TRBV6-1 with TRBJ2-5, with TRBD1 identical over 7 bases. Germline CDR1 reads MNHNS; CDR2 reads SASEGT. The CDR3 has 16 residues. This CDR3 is CASSEALLQGSETQYF. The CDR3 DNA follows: TGTGCCAGCAGCGAAGCGCTTCTACAGGGGTCAGAGACCCAGTACTTC.

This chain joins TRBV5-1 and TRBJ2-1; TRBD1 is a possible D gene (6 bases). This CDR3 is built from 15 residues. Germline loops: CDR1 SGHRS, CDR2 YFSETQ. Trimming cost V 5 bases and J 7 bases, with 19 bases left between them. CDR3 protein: CASRSTGPSGNEQFF. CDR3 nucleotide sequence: TGCGCCAGCAGGTCGACAGGTCCATCAGGGAATGAGCAGTTCTTC.

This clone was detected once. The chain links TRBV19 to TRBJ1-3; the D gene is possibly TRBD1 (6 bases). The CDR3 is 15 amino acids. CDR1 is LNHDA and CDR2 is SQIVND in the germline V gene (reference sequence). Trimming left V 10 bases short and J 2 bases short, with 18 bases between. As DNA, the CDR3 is TGTGCCACACAGCGTAATACAGGGACTGGAAACACCATATATTTT. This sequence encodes CATQRNTGTGNTIYF. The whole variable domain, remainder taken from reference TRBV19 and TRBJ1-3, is DGGITQSPKYLFRKEGQNVTLSCEQNLNHDAMYWYRQDPGQGLRLIYYSQIVNDFQKGDIAEGYSVSREKKESFPLTVTSAQKNPTAFYLCATQRNTGTGNTIYFGEGSWLTVV.

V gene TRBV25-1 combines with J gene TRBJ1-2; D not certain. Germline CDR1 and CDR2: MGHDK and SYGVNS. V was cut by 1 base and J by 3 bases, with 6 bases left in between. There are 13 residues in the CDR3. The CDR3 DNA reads TGTGCCAGCAGTGAATCTACGTACTATGGCTACACCTTC. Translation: CASSESTYYGYTF.

The CDR3 reads CASSLGRGFAEAFF. DNA of the CDR3: TGTGCCAGCAGTTTAGGCAGGGGGTTCGCTGAAGCTTTCTTT. This sequence joins TRBV28 and TRBJ1-1, with TRBD1 identical over 7 bases. V lost 2 bases, J lost 6 bases, and 6 bases stayed unmatched. Germline CDR1 is MDHEN and CDR2 is SYDVKM. The CDR3 consists of 14 residues.

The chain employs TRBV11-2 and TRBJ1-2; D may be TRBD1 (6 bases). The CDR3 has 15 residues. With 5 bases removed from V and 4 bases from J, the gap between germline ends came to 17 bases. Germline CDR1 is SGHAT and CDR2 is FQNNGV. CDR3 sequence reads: CASSLAGGQSYGYTF. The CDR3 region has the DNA TGTGCCAGCAGCCTAGCGGGGGGACAAAGCTATGGCTACACCTTC. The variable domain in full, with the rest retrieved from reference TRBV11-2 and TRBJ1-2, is EAGVAQSPRYKIIEKRQSVAFWCNPISGHATLYWYQQILGQGPKLLIQFQNNGVVDDSQLPKDRFSAERLKGVDSTLKIQPAKLEDSAVYLCASSLAGGQSYGYTFGSGTRLTVV.

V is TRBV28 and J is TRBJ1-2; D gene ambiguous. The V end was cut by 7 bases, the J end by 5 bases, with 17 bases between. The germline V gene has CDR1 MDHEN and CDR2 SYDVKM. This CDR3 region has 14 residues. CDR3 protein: CASKEEWPTYGYTF. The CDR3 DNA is TGTGCCAGCAAGGAGGAGTGGCCAACTTATGGCTACACCTTC.

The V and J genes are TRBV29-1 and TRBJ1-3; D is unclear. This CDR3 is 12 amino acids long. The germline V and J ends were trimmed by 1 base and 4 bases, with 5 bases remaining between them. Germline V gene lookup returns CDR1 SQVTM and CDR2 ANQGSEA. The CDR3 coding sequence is TGCAGCGTTGAAGGCAGGGGAAACACCATATATTTT. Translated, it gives CSVEGRGNTIYF.

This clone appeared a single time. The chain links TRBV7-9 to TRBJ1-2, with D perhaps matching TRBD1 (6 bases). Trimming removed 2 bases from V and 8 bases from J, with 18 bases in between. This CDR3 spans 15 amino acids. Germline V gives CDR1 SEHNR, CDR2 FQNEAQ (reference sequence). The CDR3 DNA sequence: TGTGCCAGCAGCTTATTCCCGGACAGCGCGCGGGGCTACACCTTC. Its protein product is CASSLFPDSARGYTF.

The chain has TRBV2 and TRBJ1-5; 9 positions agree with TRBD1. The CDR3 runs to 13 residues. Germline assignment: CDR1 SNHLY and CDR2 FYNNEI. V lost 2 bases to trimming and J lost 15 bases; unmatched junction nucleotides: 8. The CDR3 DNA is TGTGCCAGCAGTGAAATAACAGGGGGCGAGAGGCATTTT. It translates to CASSEITGGERHF.